This is a list of T cell receptor beta chains from one sample in a study of T-cell memory formation after mild COVID-19. Using its own MiXCR run on the 5' RACE reads, TCRdb lists one record per CDR3 protein. Here the sample spans hundreds of thousands of distinct CDR3 sequences, under 20% being singletons. Sequencing was performed on PBMCs or a T cell subset sorted from them (not recorded which). The receptors shown here come from an adult woman who had mild COVID-19 (a few samples of this study predate the infection). Cell type and time point are not known. The CDR3 runs from the conserved cysteine through the conserved F or W. D genes are given only for firm matches. Not all rows give a size; the values are once, few, many and, for expanded clones, a class.

V: TRBV20-1; D: NA; size: many; J: TRBJ2-7; CDR3: CSARGGPPPHEQYF; DNA: TGCAGTGCTAGAGGTGGCCCCCCACCTCACGAGCAGTACTTC
V: TRBV5-1; D: NA; size: many; J: TRBJ2-4; CDR3: CASSLEPRDTLIAKNIQYF; DNA: TGCGCCAGCAGCTTAGAACCCCGGGACACCCTAATAGCCAAAAACATTCAGTACTTC
V: TRBV12-3/TRBV12-4; D: NA; size: NA; J: TRBJ1-2; CDR3: CASSLLMYGYTF; DNA: TGTGCCAGCAGTTTGTTAATGTATGGCTACACCTTC
V: TRBV6-4; D: NA; size: NA; J: TRBJ2-7; CDR3: CASSDLPMAGLYEQYF; DNA: TGTGCCAGCAGTGACCTCCCGATGGCAGGGCTTTACGAGCAGTACTTC
V: TRBV6-2/TRBV6-3; D: TRBD1; size: few; J: TRBJ2-1; CDR3: CASSYVQGAISYNEQFF; DNA: TGTGCCAGCAGTTACGTACAGGGGGCGATTTCCTACAATGAGCAGTTCTTC
V: TRBV27; D: NA; size: NA; J: TRBJ2-1; CDR3: CASSPSGGEQFF; DNA: TGTGCCAGCAGTCCCAGTGGGGGTGAGCAGTTCTTC
V: TRBV6-2/TRBV6-3; D: TRBD1; size: few; J: TRBJ1-5; CDR3: CASSYRTGVGNQPQHF; DNA: TGTGCCAGCAGTTACCGGACAGGGGTAGGGAATCAGCCCCAGCATTTT
V: TRBV27; D: NA; size: NA; J: TRBJ2-4; CDR3: CASSYRSDWLAKNIQYF; DNA: TGTGCCAGCAGTTATCGTTCGGACTGGCTAGCCAAAAACATTCAGTACTTC
V: TRBV20-1; D: NA; size: few; J: TRBJ1-6; CDR3: CSARVWDLPNSPLHF; DNA: TGCAGTGCTAGAGTTTGGGACCTCCCTAATTCACCCCTCCACTTT
V: TRBV18; D: NA; size: few; J: TRBJ2-5; CDR3: CASSPGPTNQETQYF; DNA: TGTGCCAGCTCTCCCGGGCCTACGAATCAGGAGACCCAGTACTTC
V: TRBV4-2; D: NA; size: NA; J: TRBJ2-1; CDR3: CASSATMGFGSYNEQFF; DNA: TGTGCCAGCAGCGCAACGATGGGGTTTGGCTCCTACAATGAGCAGTTCTTC
V: TRBV7-2; D: NA; size: NA; J: TRBJ2-3; CDR3: CASSLGGRPTDTQYF; DNA: TGTGCCAGCAGCCTCGGGGGCAGGCCCACAGATACGCAGTATTTT
V: TRBV5-1; D: NA; size: many; J: TRBJ2-7; CDR3: CASSFWSAGSSYEQYF; DNA: TGCGCCAGCAGCTTTTGGTCGGCGGGTAGCTCCTACGAGCAGTACTTC
V: TRBV20-1; D: NA; size: few; J: TRBJ2-7; CDR3: CSARDKYEQYF; DNA: TGCAGTGCTAGAGACAAATACGAGCAGTACTTC
V: TRBV10-3; D: TRBD2; size: few; J: TRBJ2-3; CDR3: CAIRTTSGWTDTQYF; DNA: TGTGCCATCAGGACGACTAGCGGATGGACAGATACGCAGTATTTT
V: TRBV9; D: NA; size: NA; J: TRBJ2-7; CDR3: CASTVSFPEQYF; DNA: TGTGCCAGCACCGTTAGTTTTCCCGAGCAGTACTTC
V: TRBV7-6; D: TRBD2; size: few; J: TRBJ2-1; CDR3: CASAEGGYNEQFF; DNA: TGTGCCAGCGCCGAGGGAGGGTACAATGAGCAGTTCTTC
V: TRBV7-2; D: TRBD1; size: NA; J: TRBJ1-2; CDR3: CASSSTGGAGGGYTF; DNA: TGTGCCAGCAGCTCGACAGGGGGCGCCGGGGGAGGCTACACCTTC
V: TRBV24-1; D: TRBD2; size: few; J: TRBJ2-1; CDR3: CATRSGRGLNEQFF; DNA: TGTGCCACTAGAAGCGGGAGAGGGCTCAATGAGCAGTTCTTC
V: TRBV20-1; D: NA; size: NA; J: TRBJ2-1; CDR3: CSARVWAANEQFF; DNA: TGCAGTGCAAGGGTCTGGGCGGCCAATGAGCAGTTCTTC
V: TRBV30; D: TRBD1; size: NA; J: TRBJ2-5; CDR3: CAWSRGTVQETQYF; DNA: TGTGCCTGGAGTAGGGGGACAGTCCAAGAGACCCAGTACTTC
V: TRBV30; D: TRBD1; size: NA; J: TRBJ2-7; CDR3: CAWSPIDRVAEQYF; DNA: TGTGCCTGGAGTCCGATCGACAGGGTGGCCGAGCAGTACTTC
V: TRBV6-2/TRBV6-3; D: NA; size: many; J: TRBJ2-1; CDR3: CASSNPGPGAYNEQFF; DNA: TGTGCCAGCAGTAACCCTGGACCGGGGGCCTACAATGAGCAGTTCTTC
V: TRBV12-3/TRBV12-4; D: NA; size: few; J: TRBJ2-3; CDR3: CASSLRTSSTQYF; DNA: TGTGCCAGCAGTTTGAGGACGAGTAGTACGCAGTATTTT
V: TRBV15; D: TRBD2; size: few; J: TRBJ2-3; CDR3: CATGLSGGYTDTQYF; DNA: TGTGCCACGGGCCTTAGCGGGGGCTACACAGATACGCAGTATTTT
V: TRBV9; D: NA; size: few; J: TRBJ2-3; CDR3: CASSGDGTSTDTQYF; DNA: TGTGCCAGCAGCGGAGACGGGACTAGCACAGATACGCAGTATTTT
V: TRBV5-1; D: TRBD2; size: few; J: TRBJ2-5; CDR3: CASSHGTSGSRVETQYF; DNA: TGCGCCAGCAGCCATGGGACTAGCGGGAGTAGGGTGGAGACCCAGTACTTC
V: TRBV6-2/TRBV6-3; D: NA; size: few; J: TRBJ2-3; CDR3: CASSYENGAGKDTQYF; DNA: TGTGCCAGCAGTTACGAAAACGGAGCAGGGAAAGATACGCAGTATTTT
V: TRBV6-5; D: NA; size: many; J: TRBJ1-2; CDR3: CASSYSVARDYGYTF; DNA: TGTGCCAGCAGTTACTCGGTAGCTCGGGACTATGGCTACACCTTC
V: TRBV7-8; D: NA; size: few; J: TRBJ1-3; CDR3: CASSLRGRAWF; DNA: TGTGCCAGCAGCTTACGGGGACGGGCCTGGTTT
V: TRBV12-3/TRBV12-4; D: TRBD1; size: few; J: TRBJ2-7; CDR3: CASSQGEYYEQYF; DNA: TGTGCCAGCAGTCAGGGGGAGTATTACGAGCAGTACTTC
V: TRBV12-3/TRBV12-4; D: NA; size: few; J: TRBJ2-5; CDR3: CASSWSGIKETQYF; DNA: TGTGCCAGCAGTTGGTCCGGGATAAAAGAGACCCAGTACTTC
V: TRBV12-3/TRBV12-4; D: TRBD2; size: few; J: TRBJ2-7; CDR3: CASSFNGLVGDFEQYF; DNA: TGTGCCAGCAGTTTTAATGGACTAGTGGGGGATTTCGAGCAGTACTTC
V: TRBV5-1; D: TRBD2; size: many; J: TRBJ2-7; CDR3: CASSFGTSGGYEQYF; DNA: TGCGCCAGCAGCTTTGGGACTAGCGGGGGCTACGAGCAGTACTTC